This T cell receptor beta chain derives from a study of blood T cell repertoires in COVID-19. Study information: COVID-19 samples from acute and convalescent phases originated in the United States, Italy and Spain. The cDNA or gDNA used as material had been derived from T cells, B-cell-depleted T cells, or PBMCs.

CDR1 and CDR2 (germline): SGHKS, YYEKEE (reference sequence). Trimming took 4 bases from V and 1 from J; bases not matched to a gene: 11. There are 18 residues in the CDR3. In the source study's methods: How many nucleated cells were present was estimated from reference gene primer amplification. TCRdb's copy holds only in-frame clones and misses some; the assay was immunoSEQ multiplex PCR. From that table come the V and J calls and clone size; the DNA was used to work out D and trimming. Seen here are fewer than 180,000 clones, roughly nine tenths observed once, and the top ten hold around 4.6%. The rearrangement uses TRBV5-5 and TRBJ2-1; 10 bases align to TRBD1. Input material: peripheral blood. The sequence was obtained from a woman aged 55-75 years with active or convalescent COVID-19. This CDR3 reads CASSQTKTGGGSYNEQFF. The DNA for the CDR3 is TGTGCCAGCAGCCAGACCAAGACAGGGGGCGGATCCTACAATGAGCAGTTCTTC.